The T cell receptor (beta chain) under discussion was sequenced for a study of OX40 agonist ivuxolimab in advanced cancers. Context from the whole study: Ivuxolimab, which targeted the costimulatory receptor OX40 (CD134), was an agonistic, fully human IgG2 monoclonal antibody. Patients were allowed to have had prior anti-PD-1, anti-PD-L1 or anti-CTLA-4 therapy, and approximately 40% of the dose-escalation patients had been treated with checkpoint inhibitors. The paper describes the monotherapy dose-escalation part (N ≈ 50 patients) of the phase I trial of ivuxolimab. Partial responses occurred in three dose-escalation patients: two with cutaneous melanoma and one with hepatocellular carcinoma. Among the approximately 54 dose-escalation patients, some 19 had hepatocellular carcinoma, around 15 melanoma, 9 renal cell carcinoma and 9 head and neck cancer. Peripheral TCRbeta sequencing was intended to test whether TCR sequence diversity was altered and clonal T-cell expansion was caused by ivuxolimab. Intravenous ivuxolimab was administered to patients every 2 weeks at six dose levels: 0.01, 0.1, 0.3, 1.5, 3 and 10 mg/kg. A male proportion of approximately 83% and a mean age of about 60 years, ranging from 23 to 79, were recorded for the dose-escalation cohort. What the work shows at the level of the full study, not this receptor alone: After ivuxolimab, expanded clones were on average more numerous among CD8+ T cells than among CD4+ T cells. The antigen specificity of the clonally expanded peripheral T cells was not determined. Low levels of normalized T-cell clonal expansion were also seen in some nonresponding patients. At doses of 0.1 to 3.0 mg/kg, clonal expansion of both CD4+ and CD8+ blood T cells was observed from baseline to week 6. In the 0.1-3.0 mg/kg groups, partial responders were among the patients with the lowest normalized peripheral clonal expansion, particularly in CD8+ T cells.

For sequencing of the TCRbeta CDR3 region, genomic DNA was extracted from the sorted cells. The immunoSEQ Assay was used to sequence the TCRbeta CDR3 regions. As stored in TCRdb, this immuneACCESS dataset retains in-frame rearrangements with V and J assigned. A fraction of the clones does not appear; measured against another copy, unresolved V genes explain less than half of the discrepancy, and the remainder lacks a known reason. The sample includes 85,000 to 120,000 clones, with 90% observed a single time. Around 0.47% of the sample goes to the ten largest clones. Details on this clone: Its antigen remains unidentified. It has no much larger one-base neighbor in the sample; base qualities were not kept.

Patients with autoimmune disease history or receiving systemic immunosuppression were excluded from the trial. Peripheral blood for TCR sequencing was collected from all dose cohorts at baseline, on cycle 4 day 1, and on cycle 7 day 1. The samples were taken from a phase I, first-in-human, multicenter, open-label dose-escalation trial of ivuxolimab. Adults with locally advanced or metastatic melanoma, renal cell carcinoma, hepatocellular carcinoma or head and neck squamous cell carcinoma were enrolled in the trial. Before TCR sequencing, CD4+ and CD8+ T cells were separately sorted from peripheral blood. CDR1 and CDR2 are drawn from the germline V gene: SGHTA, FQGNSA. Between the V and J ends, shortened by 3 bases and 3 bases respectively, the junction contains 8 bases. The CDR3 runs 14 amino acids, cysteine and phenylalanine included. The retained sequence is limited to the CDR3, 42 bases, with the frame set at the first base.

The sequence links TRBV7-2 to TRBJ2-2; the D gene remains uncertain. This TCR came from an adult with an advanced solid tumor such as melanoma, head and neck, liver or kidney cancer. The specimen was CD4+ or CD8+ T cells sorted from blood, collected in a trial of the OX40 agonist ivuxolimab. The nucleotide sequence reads TGTGCCAGCAGCTTCCTTCGGGACACCGGGGAGCTGTTTTTT. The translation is CASSFLRDTGELFF.